Below, 6 T cell receptor beta chains from the same sample are listed, as sequenced in a study of cytomegalovirus exposure and HLA in healthy donors (dated by TCRdb to 2016 to 2017). Libraries came from the immunoSEQ multiplex PCR assay. For the multiplex PCR, a mixture combining 60 forward primers for TCR Vbeta segments and 13 reverse primers for TCR Jbeta segments was used. As stored in TCRdb, this immuneACCESS dataset retains in-frame rearrangements with V and J assigned. A fraction of the clones does not appear; measured against another copy, unresolved V genes explain less than half of the discrepancy, and the remainder lacks a known reason. Present in this sample are 150,000 to 200,000 clones, roughly 79% of which were seen just once. The biggest ten clones account for around 7% of the sample. The sequencing input was PBMCs. The source is a woman aged 40-49 years in good health and CMV-seropositive.

This chain connects TRBV7-9 to TRBJ1-1; 10 nucleotides line up with TRBD1. From germline, CDR1 is SEHNR and CDR2 FQNEAQ (reference sequence). This CDR3 has 14 amino acids. Trimming cost V 3 bases and J 5 bases; bases outside gene matches: 3. In DNA, the CDR3 is TGTGCCAGCAGCTTGGGGGACAGGGGAACTGAAGCTTTCTTT. Encoded protein: CASSLGDRGTEAFF.

This chain links TRBV6-5 with TRBJ2-7; possible D gene TRBD1, 5 bases. The CDR3 runs to 12 residues. Germline CDR1 and CDR2: MNHEY and SVGAGI. The germline V and J ends were trimmed by 6 bases and 4 bases, with 10 bases remaining between them. In nucleotides, the CDR3 is TGTGCCAGCAGCAGAACAGGATACGAGCAGTACTTC. This translates into CASSRTGYEQYF.

The genes are TRBV6-6 and TRBJ1-2, with a weak D call TRBD1 (5 bases). The V gene lost 6 bases and the J gene lost 13 bases, with 24 bases spanning the gap. The CDR3 loop spans 14 amino acids. Germline CDR1 MNHNY, CDR2 SVGAGI (reference sequence). CDR3 in DNA: TGTGCCAGCAGAGGCGACAGCGCCCTAGGGCGAGGCACCTTC. Translated, it gives CASRGDSALGRGTF.

The chain joins TRBV5-1 to TRBJ2-3; D possibly corresponds to TRBD2 (6 bases). V was trimmed by 0 bases and J by 6 bases, leaving 11 bases between them. The CDR3 is made up of 14 amino acids. CDR1 is SGHRS and CDR2 is YFSETQ in the germline V gene. This chain's CDR3 is CASSLGDSRDTQYF. Written as DNA, the CDR3 is TGCGCCAGCAGCTTGGGGGACTCCCGCGATACGCAGTATTTT.

As for this clone: Sequence at one end of the junction differs from germline and may be a read error. The chain couples TRBV11-1 to TRBJ2-4; D may be TRBD1 (5 bases). CDR1 and CDR2 (germline): SGHAT, FQDESV (reference sequence). CDR3 length: 15 residues. As DNA, the CDR3 is TGTGCCAGCAGCTTAGTTCCAAGGGGAAAAACCATTCAGTACTTC. This translates into CASSLVPRGKTIQYF.

V and J are TRBV4-2 and TRBJ2-3, with TRBD2 as a possible D gene (6 bases). Germline V CDR1 and CDR2: LGHNA, YNFKEQ. The germline V and J ends were trimmed by 0 bases and 6 bases, with 10 bases remaining between them. The CDR3 length is 14 residues. The CDR3 protein is CASSQDGGYDTQYF. CDR3 sequence (DNA): TGTGCCAGCAGCCAAGATGGAGGGTACGATACGCAGTATTTT.